This T cell receptor (beta chain) was observed in a study of T cell responses to AZD1222 COVID-19 vaccine. General study points: Possibly, clonal diversity was underestimated; donors were largely white British and included more females. None of the repertoires were sampled until the peak T cell response had passed. Nearly half of spike-specific TCRs reportedly target variant regions that are unmutated in the B.1.351 and B.1.1.7 variants.

This clone was picked up a small number of times. Its antigen is not identified. The CDR3 extends over 16 amino acids. In germline, CDR1 is LGHNA, CDR2 YSLEER. V gave up 4 bases and J gave up 0 bases; unmatched junction bases: 7. Using immunoSEQ multiplex PCR, the repertoire was profiled, and TCRdb retains in-frame clones only, with some absent. The sample lists 89,000 or so clones; about 86% were seen once. The source material was peripheral blood, sampled 28 days after the second AZD1222 dose. This TCR derives from an adult who received the AZD1222 COVID-19 vaccine. The chain uses TRBV4-3 and TRBJ2-7; TRBD2 matches at 9 bases. CDR3 DNA: TGCGCCAGCAGCCCGGGACTAGCCGGATACTCCTACGAGCAGTACTTC. Its translation: CASSPGLAGYSYEQYF.